This T cell receptor (beta chain) was sequenced in a study of cytomegalovirus exposure and HLA in healthy donors. The PCR employed 60 Vbeta primers together with 13 Jbeta primers. Assay: immunoSEQ multiplex PCR; the TCRdb copy retains only in-frame clones and omits some. This sample's table has about 200,000 clones. Germline CDR1 and CDR2: MNHNS and SASEGT. The CDR3 sequence is 18 residues long. V was clipped by 4 bases and J by 9 bases; unmatched bases: 23. The V gene is TRBV6-1, the J gene TRBJ2-7; 8 nucleotides agree with TRBD1. This sequence was found in a boy younger than 18 in good health and CMV-seronegative. Sequenced sample: PBMCs. Here the CDR3 reads CASSAGSGGTGRSIGQYF. Written as DNA, the CDR3 is TGTGCCAGCAGTGCGGGGAGTGGGGGGACAGGCCGATCTATAGGGCAGTACTTC.